A single sample is the source of the 27 T cell receptor beta chains below, sequenced in a study of blood T cell repertoires in COVID-19. Here immunoSEQ multiplex PCR was the method, and the copy in TCRdb shows in-frame clones only, minus some. Of 25,000 or so clones detected, 90% to 95% appear once; the ten largest clones hold 3.5% to 4.5%. Sequencing input: peripheral blood. These receptors all stem from a woman aged 50 to 60 with active COVID-19.

This sequence joins TRBV7-9 and TRBJ1-5, with D possibly being TRBD1 (6 bases). This CDR3 contains 12 residues. The germline CDR1 and CDR2 sequences are SEHNR and FQNEAQ (reference sequence). The ends were cut back, 5 bases at V and 16 bases at J, with 18 bases in the middle. The CDR3 region has the DNA TGTGCCAGCAGCCTGGGAACAGGGCTTCAACATTTT. This translates into CASSLGTGLQHF.

The CDR3 spells CAIGRNTGELFF. In DNA form, the CDR3 reads TGTGCCATTGGCAGGAACACCGGGGAGCTGTTTTTT. J is TRBJ2-2 and V is TRBV3-1 (or the pseudogene TRBV3-2); D gene uncertain. Trimming took off 10 bases at V and 1 base at J, with 7 bases between the two ends. Germline values: CDR1 LGHDT, CDR2 YNNKEL (reference sequence). This CDR3 comprises 12 residues.

The V call is TRBV5-1, the J call TRBJ1-1; the match to TRBD1 covers 7 bases. Germline-derived CDR1 and CDR2 are SGHRS and YFSETQ. CDR3 size: 13 residues. The junction had 1 base not matched to a gene; V was cut back by 0 bases and J by 5 bases. CDR3 coding DNA: TGCGCCAGCAGCTTGGGGGACAGAACTGAAGCTTTCTTT. Residues: CASSLGDRTEAFF. The whole variable domain, remainder taken from reference TRBV5-1 and TRBJ1-1, is KAGVTQTPRYLIKTRGQQVTLSCSPISGHRSVSWYQQTPGQGLQFLFEYFSETQRNKGNFPGRFSGRQFSNSRSEMNVSTLELGDSALYLCASSLGDRTEAFFGQGTRLTVV.

J is TRBJ2-1 and V is TRBV15, with 9 bases aligning to TRBD1. From germline, CDR1 is LNHNV and CDR2 YYDKDF (reference sequence). The CDR3 has 15 residues. The ends lost 5 bases at V and 2 bases at J; junction bases unmatched: 4. CDR3 in amino acids: CATSGRTGAYNEQFF. The DNA of the CDR3 is TGTGCCACCAGCGGAAGGACAGGGGCCTACAATGAGCAGTTCTTC.

The V and J genes are TRBV9 and TRBJ1-3, with D perhaps matching TRBD1 (6 bases). The V end was cut by 3 bases, the J end by 0 bases, with 10 bases between. The CDR3 has 15 amino acids. Germline V gives CDR1 SGDLS, CDR2 YYNGEE. The CDR3 sequence is CASSGDTSSGNTIYF. CDR3 DNA sequence: TGTGCCAGCAGCGGGGACACTAGCTCTGGAAACACCATATATTTT.

The rearrangement joins TRBV27 to TRBJ1-2, with 10 bases lining up with TRBD1. V trimming: 6 bases; J trimming: 7 bases; junction bases outside the gene matches: 8. Looked up from germline, CDR1 is MNHEY and CDR2 is SMNVEV (reference sequence). There are 14 residues in the CDR3. The CDR3 here is CASSRGQGVGGYTF. The CDR3 region has the DNA TGTGCCAGCAGCCGAGGACAGGGGGTCGGTGGCTACACCTTC.

The chain combines TRBV5-1 with TRBJ2-1; 9 bases align to TRBD2. The CDR3 length is 15 residues. Germline lookup yields CDR1 SGHRS and CDR2 YFSETQ. V dropped 4 bases and J dropped 6; count of bases not matched to a gene: 8. CDR3 nucleotides: TGCGCCAGCAGCACCAGCGGGGGGCATTTCAATGAGCAGTTCTTC. Its translation is CASSTSGGHFNEQFF.

The J gene is TRBJ1-3, the V gene TRBV9; D uncertain. The CDR3 runs to 14 residues. Trimming removed 4 bases at V and 0 bases at J, with 8 bases between. The germline CDR1 and CDR2 sequences are SGDLS and YYNGEE. CDR3 protein: CASSPQNSGNTIYF. Here the CDR3 DNA reads TGTGCCAGCAGCCCCCAGAACTCTGGAAACACCATATATTTT.

This clone appeared once. This chain uses TRBV5-1 with TRBJ1-1; D perhaps matches TRBD1 (5 bases). Germline V gene sequence: CDR1 SGHRS, CDR2 YFSETQ. This CDR3 comprises 13 residues. Trimming removed 4 bases at V and 1 base at J, with 8 bases between. The CDR3: CASSPGQNTEAFF. The CDR3 DNA is TGCGCCAGCAGCCCCGGACAGAACACTGAAGCTTTCTTT.

The rearrangement uses TRBV6-5 and TRBJ2-7; D is unresolved. Germline V gene lookup returns CDR1 MNHEY and CDR2 SVGAGI. This CDR3 has 15 amino acids. V dropped 4 bases and J dropped 0 bases, with 13 bases sitting between them. The CDR3 region has the DNA TGTGCCAGCAGTTTGAGTCCAGGTAGCTCCTACGAGCAGTACTTC. This translates into CASSLSPGSSYEQYF.

The gene calls are TRBV19 and TRBJ2-2, with TRBD1 matching 9 bases. The CDR3 runs to 15 residues. Germline-derived CDR1 and CDR2 are LNHDA and SQIVND (reference sequence). V was pared by 7 bases and J by 1 base, with 4 bases of the junction left unmatched. CDR3 residues: CASTGQGLNTGELFF. As DNA, the CDR3 is TGTGCCAGTACAGGACAGGGGTTGAACACCGGGGAGCTGTTTTTT.

CDR3 DNA: TGCGCCAGCAGCCCCGCGGCGGGACTCACAGATACGCAGTATTTT. It is translated as CASSPAAGLTDTQYF. This chain joins TRBV5-1 and TRBJ2-3; a weak D match, TRBD2 (6 bases). Trimming removed 4 bases from V and 2 bases from J, with 14 bases in between. The germline V gene encodes CDR1 SGHRS and CDR2 YFSETQ. This CDR3 contains 15 residues.

V usage is TRBV5-1 and J usage is TRBJ2-3, with 10 nucleotides matching TRBD2. Trimming took 4 bases from V and 0 from J; bases not matched to a gene: 8. The length of the CDR3 is 17 residues. The germline gives CDR1 SGHRS, CDR2 YFSETQ. The CDR3, as DNA: TGCGCCAGCAGCCCCGGACTAGCGGCATCTAGCACAGATACGCAGTATTTT. Encoded protein: CASSPGLAASSTDTQYF.

J is TRBJ2-1 and V is TRBV5-1, with 9 bases lining up with TRBD1. Germline V lookup: CDR1 SGHRS, CDR2 YFSETQ. The CDR3 is made up of 14 amino acids. J gave up 8 bases and V 6 bases, and 9 bases lay outside the gene matches. Here the CDR3 DNA reads TGCGCCAGCACCGGGGACAGGGTTTACGATGAGCAGTTCTTC. Its translation: CASTGDRVYDEQFF.

This sequence joins TRBV7-8 and TRBJ2-7, with 10 bases aligning to TRBD2. Germline assignment: CDR1 SGHVS and CDR2 FQNEAQ. This CDR3 contains 16 residues. V trimming: 0 bases; J trimming: 9 bases; junction bases outside the gene matches: 11. CDR3 in amino acids: CASSLATASGSAWQYF. The CDR3 DNA sequence: TGTGCCAGCAGCTTAGCGACGGCTAGCGGGAGTGCGTGGCAGTACTTC.

The chain recombines TRBV5-1 with TRBJ2-7; 7 positions agree with TRBD1. Trimming removed 0 bases from V and 5 bases from J; junction bases left unmatched: 11. CDR3 length equals 16 residues. Per germline, CDR1 SGHRS and CDR2 YFSETQ. The CDR3: CASSLDRTGDPHEQYF. CDR3 nucleotide sequence: TGCGCCAGCAGCTTGGACAGGACAGGTGATCCCCACGAGCAGTACTTC.

The genes are TRBV28 and TRBJ1-6; TRBD1 matches 8 bases. This CDR3 spans 17 amino acids. J was trimmed by 5 bases and V by 6 bases; bases with no gene match: 12. Per the germline V gene, CDR1 is MDHEN and CDR2 is SYDVKM. CDR3 sequence: CASRTSTGGPHNSPLHF. CDR3 bases: TGTGCCAGCAGAACAAGTACAGGGGGTCCCCATAATTCACCCCTCCACTTT.

The chain couples TRBV19 to TRBJ1-6, with 8 bases lining up with TRBD1. Per the germline V gene, CDR1 is LNHDA and CDR2 is SQIVND (reference sequence). The V gene end was trimmed by 11 bases and the J gene end by 5 bases; junction bases not matched to a gene: 5. CDR3 length: 13 amino acids. CDR3 amino acids: CAGRTGNNSPLHF. In DNA form, the CDR3 reads TGTGCCGGGAGGACAGGGAATAATTCACCCCTCCACTTT.

This chain uses TRBV9 with TRBJ1-2; a weak D match, TRBD1 (6 bases). The V and J ends lost 3 bases and 8 bases respectively, with 14 bases between them. CDR1 SGDLS and CDR2 YYNGEE come from the germline V gene. The CDR3 totals 13 residues. The CDR3 region is CASSGLGGLGYTF. The CDR3 DNA is TGTGCCAGCAGCGGGTTAGGGGGATTGGGCTACACCTTC.

The chain carries TRBV3-1 (or the pseudogene TRBV3-2) and TRBJ2-7; 10 positions match TRBD2. The V segment lost 4 bases and the J segment 2 bases; nucleotides outside the gene matches: 2. Per germline, CDR1 LGHDT and CDR2 YNNKEL (reference sequence). The CDR3 is made up of 14 amino acids. CDR3 bases: TGTGCCAGCAGCCGGACTAGCGGAACCTACGAGCAGTACTTC. Translated, it gives CASSRTSGTYEQYF.

The DNA for the CDR3 is TGTGCCAGCCGACAGGGAGCAGGACAGCCCCAGCATTTT. This gives the protein CASRQGAGQPQHF. The V gene is TRBV2, the J gene TRBJ1-5; TRBD1 agrees at 7 bases. V trimming: 8 bases; J trimming: 7 bases; junction bases outside the gene matches: 8. The CDR3 is 13 amino acids. Germline V gene lookup returns CDR1 SNHLY and CDR2 FYNNEI.

The rearrangement joins TRBV23-1 to TRBJ1-5; D unclear. TRBV23-1 is assigned to the ORF class and has an uncertain function. V was clipped by 8 bases and J by 2 bases, with 7 bases between them. The CDR3 consists of 12 residues. This CDR3 is CASPVGNQPQHF. As DNA, the CDR3 is TGCGCCAGCCCGGTTGGCAATCAGCCCCAGCATTTT.

The chain employs TRBV11-2 and TRBJ2-2; D unresolved. The CDR3 has 16 amino acids. The germline CDR1 and CDR2 sequences are SGHAT and FQNNGV. Trimming took off 5 bases at V and 3 bases at J, with 16 bases between the two ends. The CDR3 loop is CASSPLPMSDTGELFF. The CDR3 coding sequence is TGTGCCAGCAGCCCCCTCCCCATGTCGGACACCGGGGAGCTGTTTTTT.

This rearrangement joins TRBV3-1 (or the pseudogene TRBV3-2) to TRBJ2-1, with 8 positions matching TRBD2. V gave up 1 base and J gave up 8 bases; unmatched junction bases: 7. Germline assignment: CDR1 LGHDT and CDR2 YNNKEL (reference sequence). This CDR3 is built from 15 residues. As DNA, the CDR3 is TGTGCCAGCAGCCAAGGCGGGTCGGGGGGGGATGAGCAGTTCTTC. Protein product: CASSQGGSGGDEQFF.

The V and J genes are TRBV2 and TRBJ1-3; no definite D call. V lost 3 bases and J lost 8, with 14 bases in between. Germline CDR1 and CDR2: SNHLY and FYNNEI. The CDR3 covers 14 residues. The CDR3 DNA follows: TGTGCCAGCAGTGACCGGGTTGGCGTCGACACCATATATTTT. Residues: CASSDRVGVDTIYF.

CDR3 sequence reads: CASLARGDYNEQFF. The CDR3 region has the DNA TGTGCCAGCCTCGCCCGGGGGGATTACAATGAGCAGTTCTTC. The V gene is TRBV6-6, the J gene TRBJ2-1; 7 bases fit TRBD2. The germline gives CDR1 MNHNY, CDR2 SVGAGI (reference sequence). This CDR3 region has 14 residues. V was clipped by 8 bases and J by 4 bases; unmatched bases: 8.

V usage is TRBV6-5 and J usage is TRBJ1-3; D ambiguous. This CDR3 has 12 residues. Germline assignment: CDR1 MNHEY and CDR2 SVGAGI. Trimming removed 8 bases at V and 0 bases at J, with 5 bases between. The CDR3 loop is CASYSSGNTIYF. The CDR3 bases are TGTGCCAGCTATTCCTCTGGAAACACCATATATTTT.